The following is a TCR beta chain sequence with its context. This clone was detected only once. This clone's antigen is unknown. The sample holds no much larger clone one base away, and base qualities are not on file. These data come from a study of blood T cell repertoires in COVID-19 (dated by TCRdb to the early 2020s). For context, the study as a whole: Collaborator samples came from the United States, Italy and Spain and covered acute and convalescent phases of COVID-19. The material from the prospective study consisted of cDNA or gDNA derived from T cells, B-cell-depleted T cells, or PBMCs. The dataset comprised deeply sampled blood TCRbeta repertoires from subjects exposed to, actively infected with, or recovered from COVID-19. The repertoires were released in a freely available public database intended as a resource for research on the immune response to SARS-CoV-2. The samples were drawn from the first 160 participants of the ongoing ImmuneRACE study and from about 1,200 subjects provided by 6 global collaborators. A de-identified subject ID, COVID-19 status, age in years and sex were almost always included in the sample metadata. Where available, HLA class I and class II types were taken from metadata supplied by the sample provider and were not determined by assay-based typing. What the research found in general, with its limitations: The quantity of clinical and demographic metadata differed by source and by participant and was supplied without curation.

Each collaborating institution followed its own protocols to collect whole blood in K2EDTA tubes. Collaborator samples were shipped for TCRbeta analysis as frozen whole blood, isolated PBMCs, or DNA extracted from either sample type. TCRbeta CDR3 regions were amplified from genomic DNA using the immunoSEQ Assay, a bias-controlled multiplex PCR. In the paper's pipeline: Nucleated cell counts per sample were estimated from amplification of reference gene primers within the assay. To quantify the absolute abundance of each unique TCRbeta CDR3 rearrangement, sequence reads were collapsed and filtered. For each sample, productive Simpson clonality was calculated as the square root of Simpson's diversity index across productive rearrangements. TCRdb mirrors the immuneACCESS table, restricted to in-frame sequences. Some clones are absent from its copies; in checked studies, under half trace to an unresolved V gene, and the reason for the others is unknown. Clone size and V and J calls were adopted from that table, with D and trimming inferred from the DNA. The sample contains approximately 91,000 clones, 75% to 85% of them found a single time. Of the sample, roughly a quarter is held by the ten largest clones.

The germline V gene provides CDR1 SQVTM and CDR2 ANQGSEA. Taken from cysteine to phenylalanine, the CDR3 has 15 residues. This entry keeps only the CDR3 DNA: 45 bases, framed from base 1. Relative to germline, V is 8 bases shorter and J is 2 bases shorter, with 20 bases between their ends. Sequenced material: peripheral blood. This chain joins TRBV29-1 to TRBJ2-3; TRBD2 is a possible D gene, resting on 7 matching bases. The origin of this receptor is a man in his 70s with acute or convalescent COVID-19. The bases are TGCAGCCTAAGGGGGGGAGGGACTAACACAGATACGCAGTATTTT. The resulting protein is CSLRGGGTNTDTQYF.